These T cell receptor beta chains were read from a single sample in a study of beta chain features in type 1 diabetes. Using immunoSEQ multiplex PCR, the repertoire was profiled, and TCRdb retains in-frame clones only, with some absent. Of hundreds of thousands of clones listed, roughly 12% are singletons. Sequenced input: naive CD4+ T cells from blood. The origin of the receptors is a young woman with type 1 diabetes. The CDR3 runs from the conserved cysteine through the conserved F or W. A D gene is named only where the DNA matches it firmly. Size is omitted from some rows. Given values are once, few, many or a class for expanded clones.

cdr3_aa cdr3_nt v_call clone_size j_call d_call
CASSQRLGVPYEQYF TGCGCCAGCAGCCAGCGGTTGGGAGTGCCCTACGAGCAGTACTTC TRBV4-1 few TRBJ2-7 -
CASSLASSETQYF TGTGCCAGCAGCTTAGCCTCTAGCGAGACGCAGTATTTT TRBV7-9 few TRBJ2-3 -
CAWSPRQGPANTIYF TGTGCCTGGAGTCCACGACAGGGGCCAGCAAACACCATATATTTT TRBV30 - TRBJ1-3 TRBD1
CASSQWEGNEQFF TGCGCCAGCAGTCAATGGGAGGGAAATGAGCAGTTCTTC TRBV23-1 many TRBJ2-1 TRBD2
CASSLYLAGGSTDTQYF TGCGCCAGCAGCTTGTACCTAGCGGGGGGCAGCACAGATACGCAGTATTTT TRBV5-1 - TRBJ2-3 TRBD2
CASSLGLQGGSGANVLTF TGTGCCAGCAGTTTGGGGTTACAGGGCGGATCTGGGGCCAACGTCCTGACTTTC TRBV27 few TRBJ2-6 -
CASSHTGFNRVLRLSTDTQYF TGCGCCAGCAGTCATACAGGATTCAACAGGGTTTTGCGATTGAGCACAGATACGCAGTATTTT TRBV23-1 - TRBJ2-3 -
CASSQTQNTEAFF TGCGCCAGCAGCCAAACTCAGAACACTGAAGCTTTCTTT TRBV4-3 few TRBJ1-1 -
CASTLRRLAKNIQYF TGTGCCAGCACGTTAAGGAGGTTAGCCAAAAACATTCAGTACTTC TRBV2 few TRBJ2-4 -
CASSRQQAPSYNEQFF TGTGCCAGCAGCCGCCAACAGGCTCCCTCCTACAATGAGCAGTTCTTC TRBV7-2 few TRBJ2-1 -
CAIRPTGPGETQYF TGTGCCATCAGGCCGACAGGTCCTGGAGAGACCCAGTACTTC TRBV10-3 - TRBJ2-5 -
CASSLGVAGGTDTQYF TGCGCCAGCAGCTTGGGCGTAGCGGGGGGCACAGATACGCAGTATTTT TRBV5-1 few TRBJ2-3 TRBD2
CATSRGQGVYNEQFF TGTGCCACCAGCAGAGGACAGGGGGTCTACAATGAGCAGTTCTTC TRBV15 few TRBJ2-1 TRBD1
CASSQDRQETKNIQYF TGCGCCAGCAGCCAGGACAGGCAAGAGACCAAAAACATTCAGTACTTC TRBV4-1 few TRBJ2-4 TRBD1
CASSLPGLAETNEQFF TGTGCCAGCAGTTTACCTGGGCTAGCGGAAACCAATGAGCAGTTCTTC TRBV28 - TRBJ2-1 TRBD2
CAWSVDRHAYEQYF TGTGCCTGGAGTGTAGACAGGCATGCCTACGAGCAGTACTTC TRBV30 few TRBJ2-7 -
CASSQDGGGGYTF TGCGCCAGCAGCCAAGATGGGGGGGGCGGCTACACCTTC TRBV4-3 - TRBJ1-2 -
CASRLTGYRAYEQYF TGCGCCAGCAGACTTACAGGTTACAGGGCCTACGAGCAGTACTTC TRBV23-1 - TRBJ2-7 -
CASSPRLNEQFF TGTGCCAGCTCACCACGGCTGAATGAGCAGTTCTTC TRBV18 - TRBJ2-1 -
CASTIQGTYEQYF TGTGCCAGCACCATACAGGGAACCTACGAGCAGTACTTC TRBV28 - TRBJ2-7 -
CASSQRTGGSTDTQYF TGCGCCAGCAGCCAACGGACAGGGGGATCCACAGATACGCAGTATTTT TRBV5-1 few TRBJ2-3 TRBD1
CASSLSAGETQYF TGTGCCAGCAGCTTATCTGCGGGAGAGACCCAGTACTTC TRBV7-6 - TRBJ2-5 -
CASSRASGRAAYNEQFF TGTGCCAGCTCACGGGCTAGCGGGAGGGCCGCCTACAATGAGCAGTTCTTC TRBV18 few TRBJ2-1 TRBD2
CASSLPGSYEQYF TGTGCCAGCAGTTTGCCAGGGTCTTATGAGCAGTACTTC TRBV28 - TRBJ2-7 -
CASTRVGSLYTEAFF TGTGCCAGCACCAGGGTGGGATCCCTCTACACTGAAGCTTTCTTT TRBV6-1 - TRBJ1-1 -
CASSLWSGSIETQYF TGTGCCAGCAGCTTATGGAGCGGGAGTATAGAGACCCAGTACTTC TRBV7-9 few TRBJ2-5 TRBD2
CASSLVAALYNEQFF TGTGCCAGCAGCTTAGTGGCGGCTCTTTACAATGAGCAGTTCTTC TRBV7-3 few TRBJ2-1 -
CASSGAGPNVLTF TGTGCCAGCAGTGGGGCGGGGCCCAACGTCCTGACTTTC TRBV6-5 few TRBJ2-6 -
CASSSNYEQYF TGTGCCAGCAGCTCCAACTACGAGCAGTACTTC TRBV7-2 - TRBJ2-7 -
CASSQNQGLMSYEQYF TGTGCCAGCTCACAAAACCAGGGCCTAATGAGCTACGAGCAGTACTTC TRBV18 few TRBJ2-7 -
CASRLAGGDTQYF TGCGCCAGCCGACTAGCGGGAGGAGATACGCAGTATTTT TRBV5-1 few TRBJ2-3 TRBD2
CASSLFGADYEQYF TGTGCCAGCAGCTTGTTCGGAGCTGATTACGAGCAGTACTTC TRBV5-6 few TRBJ2-7 -
CASSLSGGGKPQHF TGTGCCAGCAGTTTATCAGGGGGCGGAAAGCCCCAGCATTTT TRBV28 - TRBJ1-5 TRBD1
CASSPGTPVYTQYF TGTGCCAGCAGTCCCGGGACTCCCGTGTATACGCAGTATTTT TRBV28 - TRBJ2-3 -
CASNTGNYGYTF TGTGCCAGCAATACAGGGAACTATGGCTACACCTTC TRBV28 few TRBJ1-2 -
CASSLLDRGNYGYTF TGTGCCAGCAGCTTACTAGACAGGGGAAACTATGGCTACACCTTC TRBV7-9 once TRBJ1-2 TRBD1
CASSWTGDEGYTF TGTGCCAGCAGCTGGACAGGAGATGAGGGCTACACCTTC TRBV5-4 - TRBJ1-2 TRBD1
CSADTLNTEAFF TGCAGCGCGGACACCTTGAACACTGAAGCTTTCTTT TRBV29-1 - TRBJ1-1 -
CASSQIQRQEQYF TGTGCCAGCAGCCAGATTCAGCGACAGGAGCAGTACTTC TRBV14 few TRBJ2-7 -
CASSLGQGGDTQYF TGCGCCAGCAGCTTGGGACAGGGTGGAGATACGCAGTATTTT TRBV5-1 few TRBJ2-3 TRBD1
CASSELRDYNEQFF TGTGCCAGCAGTGAATTGAGGGATTACAATGAGCAGTTCTTC TRBV6-1 - TRBJ2-1 -